Detailed here is one T cell receptor (beta chain). Its antigen is unknown. This entry is derived from a study of CXCR3-negative and CXCR3-positive naive CD8 T cells. Study conclusions and caveats: Fresh PBMCs served for most assays, and CXCR3 expression fell partially after cryopreservation. More hydrophobic TRB CDR3s were found in CXCR3-positive naive cells than in CXCR3-negative naive cells. TCR interaction strength was inferred from TRB CDR3 physicochemistry, as CD5 matched across naive subsets.

This CDR3 comprises 15 residues. Looked up from germline, CDR1 is LGHNA and CDR2 is YNFKEQ. Every CD8+ T cell subset underwent triplicate sorting at around 280,000 cells apiece. A CD45RO-CCR7+CD27+CD95- phenotype identified naive CD8+ T cells. Through 5' RACE with UMI labels, the TRB cDNA libraries were prepared. TCRdb re-called the 5' RACE reads and catalogs CDR3 proteins one per entry, DNA excluded. Its table lists some 150,000 distinct CDR3 sequences. This receptor was identified in a human donor in good health. Some clones in this sample may be carry-over from other donors' samples. Sequencing input: naive CXCR3+ CD8+ T cells from blood. This sample's subset: CD45RO-CCR7+CD27+CD95- naive CD8+ T cells expressing CXCR3 (TNR3+). This sequence joins TRBV4-2 and TRBJ2-7; the TCRdb D gene call, TRBD1, has no DNA to confirm it. The CDR3 sequence is CASSQGRDGVYEQYF.